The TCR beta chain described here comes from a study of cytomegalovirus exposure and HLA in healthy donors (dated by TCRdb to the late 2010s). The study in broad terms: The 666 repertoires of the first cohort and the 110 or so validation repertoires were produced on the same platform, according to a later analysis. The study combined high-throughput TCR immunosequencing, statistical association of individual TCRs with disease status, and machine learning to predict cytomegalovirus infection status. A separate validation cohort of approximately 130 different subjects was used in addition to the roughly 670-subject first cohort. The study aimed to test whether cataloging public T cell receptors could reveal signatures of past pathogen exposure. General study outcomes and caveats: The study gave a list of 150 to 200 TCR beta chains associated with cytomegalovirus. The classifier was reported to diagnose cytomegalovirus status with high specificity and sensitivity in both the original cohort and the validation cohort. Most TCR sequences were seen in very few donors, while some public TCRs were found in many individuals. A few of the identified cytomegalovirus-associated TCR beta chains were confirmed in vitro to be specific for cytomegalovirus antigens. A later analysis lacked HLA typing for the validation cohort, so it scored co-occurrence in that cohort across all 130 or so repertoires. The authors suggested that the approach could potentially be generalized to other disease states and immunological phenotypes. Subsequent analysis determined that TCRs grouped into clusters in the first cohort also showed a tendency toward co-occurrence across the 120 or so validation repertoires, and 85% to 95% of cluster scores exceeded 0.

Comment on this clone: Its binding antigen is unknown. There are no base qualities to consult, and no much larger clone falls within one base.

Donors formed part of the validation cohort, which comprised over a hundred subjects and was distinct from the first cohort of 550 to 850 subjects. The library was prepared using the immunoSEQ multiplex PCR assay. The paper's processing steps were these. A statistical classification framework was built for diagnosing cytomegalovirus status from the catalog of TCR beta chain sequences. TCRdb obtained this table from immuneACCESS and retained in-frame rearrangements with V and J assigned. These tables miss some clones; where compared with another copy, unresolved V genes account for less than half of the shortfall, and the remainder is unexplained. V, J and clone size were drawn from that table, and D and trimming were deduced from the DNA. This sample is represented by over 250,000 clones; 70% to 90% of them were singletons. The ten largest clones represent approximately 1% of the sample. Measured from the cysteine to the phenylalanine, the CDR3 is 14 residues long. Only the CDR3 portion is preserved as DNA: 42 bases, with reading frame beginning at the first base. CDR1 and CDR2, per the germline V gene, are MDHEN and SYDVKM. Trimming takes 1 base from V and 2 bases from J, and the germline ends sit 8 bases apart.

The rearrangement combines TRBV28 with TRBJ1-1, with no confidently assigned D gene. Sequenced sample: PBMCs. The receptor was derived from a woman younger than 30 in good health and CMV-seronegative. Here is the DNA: TGTGCCAGCAGTTTATCGCGGGTCAACACTGAAGCTTTCTTT. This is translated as CASSLSRVNTEAFF.